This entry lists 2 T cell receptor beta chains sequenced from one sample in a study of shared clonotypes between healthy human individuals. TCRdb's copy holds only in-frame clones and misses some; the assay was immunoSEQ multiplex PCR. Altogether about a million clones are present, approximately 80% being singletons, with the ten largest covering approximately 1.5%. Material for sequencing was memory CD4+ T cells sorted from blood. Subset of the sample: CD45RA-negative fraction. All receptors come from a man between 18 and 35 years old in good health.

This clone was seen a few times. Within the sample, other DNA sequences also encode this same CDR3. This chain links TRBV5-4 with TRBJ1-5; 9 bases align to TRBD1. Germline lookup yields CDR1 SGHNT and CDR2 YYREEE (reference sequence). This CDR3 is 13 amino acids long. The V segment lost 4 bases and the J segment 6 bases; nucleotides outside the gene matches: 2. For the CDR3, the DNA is TGTGCCAGCAGCCCGGACAGGGGTCAGCCCCAGCATTTT. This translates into CASSPDRGQPQHF.

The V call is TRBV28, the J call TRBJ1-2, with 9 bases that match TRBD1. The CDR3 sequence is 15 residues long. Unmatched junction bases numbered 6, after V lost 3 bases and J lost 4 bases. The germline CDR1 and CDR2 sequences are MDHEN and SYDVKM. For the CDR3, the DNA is TGTGCCAGCAGTTTTGGGACAGGGTTGGTCTATGGCTACACCTTC. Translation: CASSFGTGLVYGYTF.